Each of the 20 T cell receptor beta chains below was sequenced from the same sample in a study of persistence of HIV-infected CD4 T cells. This was the immunoSEQ version 4 assay in survey mode. TCRdb keeps only in-frame clones here, not all; method: immunoSEQ multiplex PCR. The sample carries around 40,000 clones, approximately 90% recorded once. These receptors' antigens are unknown. Cells were stimulated nonspecifically with anti-CD3/anti-CD28 magnetic beads. CD4+ T cells upregulating both CD40 ligand and CD69 were sorted as responding cells. This material consisted of CD4+ T cells sorted from PBMCs after roughly 18-hour stimulation, taken from a patient who received antiretroviral therapy. The receptor set was obtained from an adult woman with HIV who was CMV-seropositive.

The sample holds one count of this clone. The V and J genes are TRBV18 and TRBJ1-2; TRBD1 is a possible D gene (6 bases). The CDR3 totals 15 residues. Germline V gene lookup returns CDR1 KGHSH and CDR2 LQKENI. The V and J ends lost 1 base and 3 bases respectively, with 12 bases between them. The CDR3 DNA follows: TGTGCCAGCTCACCACGGGACACGGCTTACTATGGCTACACCTTC. This translates into CASSPRDTAYYGYTF.

This clone was observed once. V is TRBV5-8 and J is TRBJ1-2; TRBD1 aligns across 8 bases. V dropped 3 bases and J dropped 8; count of bases not matched to a gene: 3. This CDR3 comprises 12 residues. CDR1 SGHTS and CDR2 YDEGEE come from the germline V gene. CDR3 sequence reads: CASSWTGRGYTF. The CDR3 region has the DNA TGTGCCAGCAGCTGGACAGGGAGGGGCTACACCTTC.

The chain couples TRBV3-1 (or the pseudogene TRBV3-2) to TRBJ2-1; D perhaps matches TRBD2 (5 bases). The CDR3 runs 17 residues. Germline CDR1 LGHDT, CDR2 YNNKEL (reference sequence). V was pared by 5 bases and J by 0 bases, with 17 bases between. CDR3 nucleotide sequence: TGTGCCAGCAGCGAAACACGGGGTCCTAGCTCCTACAATGAGCAGTTCTTC. This translates into CASSETRGPSSYNEQFF.

J is TRBJ1-1 and V is TRBV5-4; 7 bases map to TRBD1. The germline CDR1 and CDR2 sequences are SGHNT and YYREEE (reference sequence). This CDR3 is built from 15 residues. V was clipped by 2 bases and J by 1 base; unmatched bases: 5. In DNA form, the CDR3 reads TGTGCCAGCAGCTTACCGGACAGGAGGAACACTGAAGCTTTCTTT. This sequence encodes CASSLPDRRNTEAFF.

This clone was detected once. In DNA form, the CDR3 reads TGTGCCAGCAGTGAAGCTAGGTTAAGGCGCGAGCAGTACGTC. The encoded protein is CASSEARLRREQYV. The chain employs TRBV6-1 and TRBJ2-7; D gene uncertain. Trimming pared 0 bases from V and 6 bases from J, leaving 12 bases between. Germline loops: CDR1 MNHNS, CDR2 SASEGT. CDR3 length equals 14 residues.

This chain connects TRBV6-5 to TRBJ1-1; D is unclear. Germline assignment: CDR1 MNHEY and CDR2 SVGAGI. Trimming pared 4 bases from V and 4 bases from J, leaving 19 bases between. This CDR3 is built from 16 residues. CDR3 in amino acids: CASSSGPRFGGTEAFF. Written as DNA, the CDR3 is TGTGCCAGCAGTTCCGGGCCGCGGTTCGGCGGCACTGAAGCTTTCTTT.

This clone was seen more than once but under ten times. V and J are TRBV21-1 and TRBJ1-1; the table's D gene call, TRBD1, was not cross checked with the DNA. TRBV21-1 is classified as a pseudogene. The length of the CDR3 is 16 residues. The CDR3 loop reads CASSPRQGWMNTEAFF. The CDR3 region has the DNA TGTGCCAGCAGCCCCCGGCAGGGGTGGATGAACACTGAAGCTTTCTTT.

This clone was seen only once. The genes are TRBV28 and TRBJ1-6, with TRBD1 matching 9 bases. This CDR3 is built from 16 residues. V gave up 5 bases and J gave up 7 bases; unmatched junction bases: 9. Germline values: CDR1 MDHEN, CDR2 SYDVKM. CDR3 sequence (DNA): TGTGCCAGCAGTCCCTCGACAGGGGGAAACAATTCACCCCTCCACTTT. This codes for CASSPSTGGNNSPLHF.

The chain links TRBV7-8 to TRBJ2-1; D assignment may be TRBD1 or TRBD2 (5 bases each). Per the germline V gene, CDR1 is SGHVS and CDR2 is FQNEAQ. The CDR3 is 13 amino acids. The ends were cut back, 3 bases at V and 7 bases at J, with 10 bases in the middle. DNA for the CDR3: TGTGCCAGCAGCTTGAGGGGCCGGAATGAGCAGTTCTTC. Amino acid sequence: CASSLRGRNEQFF.

The chain couples TRBV2 to TRBJ2-6, with D unclear. Germline-derived CDR1 and CDR2 are SNHLY and FYNNEI. The CDR3 has 13 amino acids. V was cut by 2 bases and J by 2 bases, with 1 base left in between. The CDR3 loop reads CASSETGANVLTF. In DNA, the CDR3 is TGTGCCAGCAGTGAAACTGGGGCCAACGTCCTGACTTTC.

V usage is TRBV5-1 and J usage is TRBJ1-6, with 7 nucleotides matching TRBD1. V gave up 6 bases and J gave up 5 bases; unmatched junction bases: 8. CDR3 length: 15 amino acids. Germline-derived CDR1 and CDR2 are SGHRS and YFSETQ. CDR3 loop: CASTLGTANNSPLHF. The CDR3 region has the DNA TGCGCCAGCACCCTTGGGACAGCTAATAATTCACCCCTCCACTTT.

The chain couples TRBV6-2 or TRBV6-3 to TRBJ2-5, with D possibly being TRBD1 (5 bases). CDR1 is MNHEY, CDR2 SVGEGT, per germline. Trimming removed 6 bases at V and 0 bases at J, with 14 bases between. There are 15 residues in the CDR3. The CDR3 DNA reads as TGTGCCAGCAGCAGCGACAGAACTTACCAAGAGACCCAGTACTTC. Translation: CASSSDRTYQETQYF.

The chain is built from TRBV21-1 and TRBJ2-3; no DNA check was done on the table's D call, TRBD2. TRBV21-1 is flagged as a pseudogene. This CDR3 contains 16 residues. CDR3 sequence reads: CASSGLAGTFTDTQYF. CDR3 sequence (DNA): TGTGCCAGCAGCGGGCTAGCGGGAACCTTTACAGATACGCAGTATTTT.

This chain uses TRBV4-2 with TRBJ1-3; D unclear. Trimming took off 0 bases at V and 0 bases at J, with 9 bases between the two ends. Germline CDR1 is LGHNA and CDR2 is YNFKEQ. The CDR3 runs 16 residues. The chain's CDR3 is CASSQEGTNSGNTIYF. The DNA of the CDR3 is TGTGCCAGCAGCCAAGAAGGAACGAACTCTGGAAACACCATATATTTT.

This chain joins TRBV24-1 and TRBJ1-1; 9 nucleotides line up with TRBD1. Germline CDR1 reads KGHDR; CDR2 reads SFDVKD. This CDR3 is built from 13 residues. With 7 bases clipped from V and 4 bases from J, the junction kept 3 bases outside the gene matches. For the CDR3, the DNA is TGTGCCACCAGCCGACAGGGGGGCACTGAAGCTTTCTTT. This encodes CATSRQGGTEAFF.

The chain joins TRBV25-1 to TRBJ2-3; possibly TRBD2 for D (5 bases). CDR1 is MGHDK and CDR2 is SYGVNS in the germline V gene. CDR3 size: 13 residues. Trimming left V 6 bases short and J 2 bases short, with 9 bases between. The CDR3, as DNA: TGTGCCAGCAGACTAGACCTCACAGATACGCAGTATTTT. This encodes CASRLDLTDTQYF.

The chain uses TRBV10-3 and TRBJ1-3; D is uncertain. The CDR3 extends over 15 amino acids. Trimming removed 4 bases at V and 0 bases at J, with 10 bases between. CDR1 and CDR2 (germline): ENHRY, SYGVKD. The CDR3 sequence: CAISGEGFSGNTIYF. In nucleotides, the CDR3 is TGTGCCATCAGTGGGGAGGGTTTCTCTGGAAACACCATATATTTT.

The chain carries TRBV6-1 and TRBJ1-4, with D unresolved. Trimming left V 1 base short and J 6 bases short, with 6 bases between. CDR1 is MNHNS, CDR2 SASEGT, per germline. The length of the CDR3 is 13 residues. As DNA, the CDR3 is TGTGCCAGCAGTGAAGGGAGATATGAAAAACTGTTTTTT. It yields the protein CASSEGRYEKLFF.

The rearrangement uses TRBV7-2 and TRBJ1-2; no definite D call. CDR1 SGHTA and CDR2 FQGNSA come from the germline V gene. The CDR3 runs to 15 residues. Trimming shortened V by 5 bases and J by 8 bases, and 21 bases separated the two germline ends. The CDR3 spells CASSPQGGPLEGYTF. Here the CDR3 DNA reads TGTGCCAGCAGCCCCCAAGGTGGACCGTTGGAGGGCTACACCTTC.

The V and J genes are TRBV5-1 and TRBJ2-2; D ambiguous. V lost 1 base, J lost 4 bases, and 14 bases lay in between. Germline CDR1 and CDR2: SGHRS and YFSETQ. This CDR3 comprises 16 residues. CDR3 nucleotides: TGCGCCAGCAGCTTGTTTAGTTCTGGGTTCACCGGGGAGCTGTTTTTT. Translation gives CASSLFSSGFTGELFF.